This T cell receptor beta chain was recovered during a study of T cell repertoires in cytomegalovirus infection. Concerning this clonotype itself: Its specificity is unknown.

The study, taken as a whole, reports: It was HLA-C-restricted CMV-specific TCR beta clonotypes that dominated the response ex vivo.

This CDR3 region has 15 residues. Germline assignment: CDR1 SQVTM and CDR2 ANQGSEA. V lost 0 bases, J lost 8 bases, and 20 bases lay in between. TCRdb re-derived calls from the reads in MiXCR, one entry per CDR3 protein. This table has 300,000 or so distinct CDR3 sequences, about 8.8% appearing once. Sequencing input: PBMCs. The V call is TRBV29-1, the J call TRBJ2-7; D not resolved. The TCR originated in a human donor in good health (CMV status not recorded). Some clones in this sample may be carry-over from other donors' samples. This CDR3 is CSVEDPVFPLRKQYF. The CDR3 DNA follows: TGCAGCGTTGAAGATCCAGTCTTCCCCCTACGAAAGCAGTACTTC.